This T cell receptor (beta chain) was observed in a study of blood T cell repertoires in COVID-19. About the research overall: There were acute and convalescent COVID-19 samples, and they came from the United States, Italy and Spain.

TCRdb keeps only in-frame clones here, not all; method: immunoSEQ multiplex PCR. The table includes under 300,000 clones, roughly 87% detected once. V dropped 3 bases and J dropped 0 bases, with 15 bases sitting between them. Germline V lookup: CDR1 LNHDA, CDR2 SQIVND (reference sequence). The CDR3 length is 17 residues. This clonotype was obtained from a woman aged 30 to 39 with acute COVID-19. V usage is TRBV19 and J usage is TRBJ1-3, with D possibly matching TRBD1 (5 bases). Sequencing used PBMCs or T cells enriched from blood (not recorded which). The CDR3 DNA reads TGTGCCAGTAGTATGATGGACACGCGGATCTCTGGAAACACCATATATTTT. Protein sequence: CASSMMDTRISGNTIYF.